This T cell receptor (beta chain) came from a study of response to subunit inactivated influenza vaccine. Points on this clonotype: Antigen specificity is unknown.

V lost 3 bases and J lost 3; bases outside the gene matches: 4. This CDR3 comprises 15 residues. Germline CDR1 reads MNHEY; CDR2 reads SVGEGT. Study results and caveats: The authors offered the suggestion that each seasonal influenza vaccination recruits few new T cells.

MiXCR, applied by TCRdb to the RT-PCR reads, yields one record per CDR3 protein. The data contain around 580,000 distinct CDR3 sequences, approximately 15% of them singletons. The source was PBMCs from blood, collected about 12 days after vaccination. V usage is TRBV6-2 or TRBV6-3 and J usage is TRBJ2-1; TRBD2 matches 8 bases. The TCR sequence derives from a man in his forties or fifties who received an inactivated influenza vaccine. The DNA of the CDR3 is TGTGCCAGCAGTTATAGCGGGACGGGCTACAATGAGCAGTTCTTC. Amino acids: CASSYSGTGYNEQFF.